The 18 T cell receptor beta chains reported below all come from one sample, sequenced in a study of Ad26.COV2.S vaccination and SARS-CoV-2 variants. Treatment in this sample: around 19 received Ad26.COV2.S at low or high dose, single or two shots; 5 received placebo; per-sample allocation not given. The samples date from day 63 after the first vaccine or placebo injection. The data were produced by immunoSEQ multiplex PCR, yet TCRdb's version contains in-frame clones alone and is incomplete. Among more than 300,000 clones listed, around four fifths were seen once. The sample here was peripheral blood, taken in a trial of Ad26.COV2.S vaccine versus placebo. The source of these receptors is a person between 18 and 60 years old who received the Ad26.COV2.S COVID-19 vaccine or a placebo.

The CDR3 DNA is TGTGCCACCAGCCTCGGAGGGAGACAGGGGGCGTCCGGGGCCAACGTCCTGACTTTC. Translating gives CATSLGGRQGASGANVLTF. This rearrangement joins TRBV24-1 to TRBJ2-6, with 10 bases that match TRBD1. V gave up 7 bases and J gave up 4 bases; unmatched junction bases: 15. Germline CDR1 and CDR2: KGHDR and SFDVKD. The CDR3 has 19 residues.

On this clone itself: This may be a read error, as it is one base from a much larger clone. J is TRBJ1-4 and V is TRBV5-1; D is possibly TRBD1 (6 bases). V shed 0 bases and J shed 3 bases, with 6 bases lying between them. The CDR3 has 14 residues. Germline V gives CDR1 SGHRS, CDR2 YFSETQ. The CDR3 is CASSLGTANEKLFF. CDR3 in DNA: TGCGCCAGCAGCTTGGGGACAGCTAATGAAAAACTGTTTTTT.

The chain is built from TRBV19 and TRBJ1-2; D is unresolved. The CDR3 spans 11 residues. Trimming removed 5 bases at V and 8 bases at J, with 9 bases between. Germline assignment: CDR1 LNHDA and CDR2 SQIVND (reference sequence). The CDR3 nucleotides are TGTGCCAGTAGTTTGGAAAGGGGCTACACCTTC. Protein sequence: CASSLERGYTF.

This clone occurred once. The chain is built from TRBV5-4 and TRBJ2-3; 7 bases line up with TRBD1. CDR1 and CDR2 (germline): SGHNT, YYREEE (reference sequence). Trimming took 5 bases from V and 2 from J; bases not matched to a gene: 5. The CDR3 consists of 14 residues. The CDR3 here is CASSWDSSTDTQYF. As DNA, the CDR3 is TGTGCCAGCAGTTGGGACAGCTCCACAGATACGCAGTATTTT.

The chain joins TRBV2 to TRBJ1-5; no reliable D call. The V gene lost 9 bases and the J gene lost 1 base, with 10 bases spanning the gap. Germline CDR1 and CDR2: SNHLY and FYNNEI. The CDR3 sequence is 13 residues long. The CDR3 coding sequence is TGTGCCAGTAATGTAGTAAGCAATCAGCCCCAGCATTTT. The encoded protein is CASNVVSNQPQHF.

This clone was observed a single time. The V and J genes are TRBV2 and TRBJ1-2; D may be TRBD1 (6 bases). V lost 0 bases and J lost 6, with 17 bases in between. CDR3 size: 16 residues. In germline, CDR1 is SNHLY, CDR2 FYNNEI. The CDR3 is CASSEALLGAGNGYTF. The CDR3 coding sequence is TGTGCCAGCAGTGAAGCGCTATTGGGGGCGGGAAATGGCTACACCTTC.

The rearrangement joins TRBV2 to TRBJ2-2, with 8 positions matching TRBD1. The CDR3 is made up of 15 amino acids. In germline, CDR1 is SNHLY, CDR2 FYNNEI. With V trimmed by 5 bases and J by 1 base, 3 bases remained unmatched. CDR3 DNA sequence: TGTGCCAGCAGTCCCACAGGGGGGAACACCGGGGAGCTGTTTTTT. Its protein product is CASSPTGGNTGELFF. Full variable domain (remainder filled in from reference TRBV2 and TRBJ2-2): EPEVTQTPSHQVTQMGQEVILRCVPISNHLYFYWYRQILGQKVEFLVSFYNNEISEKSEIFDDQFSVERPDGSNFTLKIRSTKLEDSAMYFCASSPTGGNTGELFFGEGSRLTVL.

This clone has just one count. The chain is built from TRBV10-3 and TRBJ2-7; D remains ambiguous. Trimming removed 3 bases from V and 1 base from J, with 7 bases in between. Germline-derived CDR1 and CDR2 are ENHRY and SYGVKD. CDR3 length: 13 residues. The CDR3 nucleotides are TGTGCCATCAGTGAAAGGAATTCCTACGAGCAGTACTTC. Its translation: CAISERNSYEQYF.

The CDR3 spells CASSSFSGTGAKNTEAFF. CDR3 nucleotides: TGTGCCAGCAGTTCATTTTCCGGGACAGGGGCCAAGAACACTGAAGCTTTCTTT. The chain has TRBV11-2 and TRBJ1-1; TRBD1 aligns across 10 bases. Germline loops: CDR1 SGHAT, CDR2 FQNNGV. The CDR3 is made up of 18 amino acids. Germline trimming cut 6 bases from V and 1 base from J; bases unmatched to any gene: 14.

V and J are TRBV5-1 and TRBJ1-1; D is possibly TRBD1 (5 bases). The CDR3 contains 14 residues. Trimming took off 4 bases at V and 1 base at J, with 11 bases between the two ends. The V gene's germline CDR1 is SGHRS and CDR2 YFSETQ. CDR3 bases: TGCGCCAGCAGCACCGGGACTCCGAACACTGAAGCTTTCTTT. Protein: CASSTGTPNTEAFF.

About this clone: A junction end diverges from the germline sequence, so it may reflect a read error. The CDR3 is CAAGLSEQYF. CDR3 coding DNA: TGCGCGGCAGGGCTAAGCGAGCAGTACTTC. V and J are TRBV28 and TRBJ2-7; D may be TRBD1 (5 bases). CDR3 length: 10 amino acids. In germline, CDR1 is MDHEN, CDR2 SYDVKM.

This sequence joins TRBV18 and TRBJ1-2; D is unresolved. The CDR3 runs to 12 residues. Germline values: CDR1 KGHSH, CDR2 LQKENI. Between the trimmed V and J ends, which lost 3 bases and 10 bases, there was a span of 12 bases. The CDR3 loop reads CASSPVLAHYTF. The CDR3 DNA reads TGTGCCAGCTCACCTGTCCTTGCACACTACACCTTC.

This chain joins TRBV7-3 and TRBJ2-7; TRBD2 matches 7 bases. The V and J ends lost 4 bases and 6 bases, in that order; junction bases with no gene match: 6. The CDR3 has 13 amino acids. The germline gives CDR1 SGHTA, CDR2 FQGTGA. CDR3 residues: CASSSTGGGEQYF. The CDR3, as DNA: TGTGCCAGCAGCTCGACGGGGGGTGGCGAGCAGTACTTC.

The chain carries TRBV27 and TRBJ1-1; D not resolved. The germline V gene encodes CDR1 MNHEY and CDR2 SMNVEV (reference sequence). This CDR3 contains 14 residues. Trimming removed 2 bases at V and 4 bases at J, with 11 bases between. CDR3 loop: CASSLLVVGTEAFF. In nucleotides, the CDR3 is TGTGCCAGCAGTTTACTGGTGGTTGGCACTGAAGCTTTCTTT.

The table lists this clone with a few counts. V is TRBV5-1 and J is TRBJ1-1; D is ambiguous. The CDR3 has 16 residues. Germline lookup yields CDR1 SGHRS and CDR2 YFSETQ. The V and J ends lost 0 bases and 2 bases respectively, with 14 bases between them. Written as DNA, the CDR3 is TGCGCCAGCAGCTTGGGATCGGGCCCATCTAACACTGAAGCTTTCTTT. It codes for CASSLGSGPSNTEAFF.

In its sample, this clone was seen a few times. The CDR3 protein is CASSPVLDSTDTQYF. CDR3 nucleotide sequence: TGTGCCAGCAGCCCCGTTTTAGATAGCACAGATACGCAGTATTTT. The rearrangement uses TRBV28 and TRBJ2-3; D gene unclear. Trimming left V 6 bases short and J 0 bases short, with 13 bases between. CDR3 length equals 15 residues. Germline CDR1 reads MDHEN; CDR2 reads SYDVKM.

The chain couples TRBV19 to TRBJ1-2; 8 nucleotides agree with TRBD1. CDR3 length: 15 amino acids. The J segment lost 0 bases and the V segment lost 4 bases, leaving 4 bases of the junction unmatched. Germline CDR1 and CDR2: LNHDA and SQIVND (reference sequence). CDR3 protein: CASSTSGGTNYGYTF. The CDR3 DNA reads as TGTGCCAGTAGTACGTCAGGGGGCACTAACTATGGCTACACCTTC.

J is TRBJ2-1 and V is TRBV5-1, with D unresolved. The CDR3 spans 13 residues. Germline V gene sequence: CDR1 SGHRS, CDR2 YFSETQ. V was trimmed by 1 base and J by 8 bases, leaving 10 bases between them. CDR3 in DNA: TGCGCCAGCAGCTTGTACGCTATGGATGAGCAGTTCTTC. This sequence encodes CASSLYAMDEQFF.